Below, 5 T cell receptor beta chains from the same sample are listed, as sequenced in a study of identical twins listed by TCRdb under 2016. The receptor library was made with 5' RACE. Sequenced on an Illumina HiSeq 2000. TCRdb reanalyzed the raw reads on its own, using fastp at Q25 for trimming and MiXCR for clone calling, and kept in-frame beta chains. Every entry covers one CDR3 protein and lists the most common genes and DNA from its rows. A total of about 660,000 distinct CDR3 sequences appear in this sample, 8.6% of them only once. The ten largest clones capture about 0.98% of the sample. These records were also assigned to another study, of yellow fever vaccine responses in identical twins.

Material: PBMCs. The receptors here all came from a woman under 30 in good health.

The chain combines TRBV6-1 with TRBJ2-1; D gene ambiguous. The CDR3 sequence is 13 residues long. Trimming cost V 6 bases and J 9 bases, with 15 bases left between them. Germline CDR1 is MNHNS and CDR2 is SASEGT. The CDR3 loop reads CASREPGPIEQFF. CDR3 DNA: TGTGCCAGCAGGGAGCCAGGACCTATTGAGCAGTTCTTC.

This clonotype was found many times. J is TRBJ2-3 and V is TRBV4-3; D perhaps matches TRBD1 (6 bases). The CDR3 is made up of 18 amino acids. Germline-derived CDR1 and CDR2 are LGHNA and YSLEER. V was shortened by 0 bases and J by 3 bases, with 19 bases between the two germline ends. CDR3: CASSQEYRDKGWTDTQYF. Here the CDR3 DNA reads TGCGCCAGCAGCCAAGAATACCGGGACAAAGGTTGGACAGATACGCAGTATTTT.

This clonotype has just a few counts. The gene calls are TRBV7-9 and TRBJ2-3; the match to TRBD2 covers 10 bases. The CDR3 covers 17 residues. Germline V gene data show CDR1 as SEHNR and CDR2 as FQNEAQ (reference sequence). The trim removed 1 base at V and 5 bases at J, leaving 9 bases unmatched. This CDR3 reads CASSLGAGGRVGDTQYF. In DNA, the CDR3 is TGTGCCAGCAGCTTAGGAGCGGGGGGGCGAGTTGGAGATACGCAGTATTTT.

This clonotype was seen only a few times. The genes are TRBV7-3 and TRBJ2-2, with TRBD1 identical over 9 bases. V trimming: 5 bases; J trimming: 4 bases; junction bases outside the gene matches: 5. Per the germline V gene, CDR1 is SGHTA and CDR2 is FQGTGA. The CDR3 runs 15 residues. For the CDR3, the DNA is TGTGCCAGCAGCCCGAGGACAGGGGCCACCGGGGAGCTGTTTTTT. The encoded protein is CASSPRTGATGELFF. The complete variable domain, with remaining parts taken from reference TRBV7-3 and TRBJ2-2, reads GAGVSQTPSNKVTEKGKYVELRCDPISGHTALYWYRQSLGQGPEFLIYFQGTGAADDSGLPNDRFFAVRPEGSVSTLKIQRTERGDSAVYLCASSPRTGATGELFFGEGSRLTVL.

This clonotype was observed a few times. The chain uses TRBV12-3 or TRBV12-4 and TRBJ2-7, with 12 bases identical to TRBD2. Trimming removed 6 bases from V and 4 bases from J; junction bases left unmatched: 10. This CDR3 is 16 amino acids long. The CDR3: CASSPLASGGAYEQYF. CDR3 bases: TGTGCCAGCAGCCCTCTGGCTAGCGGGGGGGCATACGAGCAGTACTTC.